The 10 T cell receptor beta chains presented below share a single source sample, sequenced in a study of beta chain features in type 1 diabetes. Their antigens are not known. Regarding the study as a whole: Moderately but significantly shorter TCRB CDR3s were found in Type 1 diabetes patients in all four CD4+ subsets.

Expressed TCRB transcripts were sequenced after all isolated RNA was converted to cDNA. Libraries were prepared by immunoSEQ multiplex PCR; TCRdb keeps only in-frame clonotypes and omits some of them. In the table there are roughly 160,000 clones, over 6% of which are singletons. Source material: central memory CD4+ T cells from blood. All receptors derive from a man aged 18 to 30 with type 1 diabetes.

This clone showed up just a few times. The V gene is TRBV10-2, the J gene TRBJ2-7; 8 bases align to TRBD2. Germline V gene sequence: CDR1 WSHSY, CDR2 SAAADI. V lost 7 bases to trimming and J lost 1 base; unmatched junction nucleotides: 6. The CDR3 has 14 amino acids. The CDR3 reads CASTGVAGSYEQYF. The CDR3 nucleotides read TGCGCCAGCACAGGGGTAGCGGGGTCCTACGAGCAGTACTTC.

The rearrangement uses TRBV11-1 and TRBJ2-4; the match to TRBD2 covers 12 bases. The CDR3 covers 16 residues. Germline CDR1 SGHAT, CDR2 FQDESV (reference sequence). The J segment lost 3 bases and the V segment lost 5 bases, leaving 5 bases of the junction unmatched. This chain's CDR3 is CASSSRTSGDKNIQYF. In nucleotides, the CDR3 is TGTGCCAGCAGCAGCCGGACTAGCGGGGACAAAAACATTCAGTACTTC.

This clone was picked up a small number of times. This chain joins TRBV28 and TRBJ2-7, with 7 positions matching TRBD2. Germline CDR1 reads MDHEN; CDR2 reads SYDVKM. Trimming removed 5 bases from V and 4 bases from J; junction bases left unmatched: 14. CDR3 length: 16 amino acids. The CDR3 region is CASSATLGTKLYEQYF. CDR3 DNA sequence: TGTGCCAGCAGTGCCACGCTCGGGACTAAACTTTACGAGCAGTACTTC.

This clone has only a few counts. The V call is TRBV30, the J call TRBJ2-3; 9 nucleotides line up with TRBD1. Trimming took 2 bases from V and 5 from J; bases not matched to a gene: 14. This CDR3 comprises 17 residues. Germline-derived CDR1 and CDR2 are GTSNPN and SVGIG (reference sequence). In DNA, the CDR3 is TGTGCCTGGAGTAAAACAGGGGGCAATATGTTCGTAGATACGCAGTATTTT. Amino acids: CAWSKTGGNMFVDTQYF.

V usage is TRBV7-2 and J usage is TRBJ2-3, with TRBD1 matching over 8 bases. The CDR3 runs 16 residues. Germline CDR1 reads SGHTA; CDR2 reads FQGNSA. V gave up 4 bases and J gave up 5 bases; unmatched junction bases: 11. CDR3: CASSSEDRAGIDTQYF. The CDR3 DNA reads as TGTGCCAGCAGCTCCGAGGACAGGGCGGGAATAGATACGCAGTATTTT. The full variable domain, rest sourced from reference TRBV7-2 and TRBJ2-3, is GAGVSQSPSNKVTEKGKDVELRCDPISGHTALYWYRQSLGQGLEFLIYFQGNSAPDKSGLPSDRFSAERTGGSVSTLTIQRTQQEDSAVYLCASSSEDRAGIDTQYFGPGTRLTVL.

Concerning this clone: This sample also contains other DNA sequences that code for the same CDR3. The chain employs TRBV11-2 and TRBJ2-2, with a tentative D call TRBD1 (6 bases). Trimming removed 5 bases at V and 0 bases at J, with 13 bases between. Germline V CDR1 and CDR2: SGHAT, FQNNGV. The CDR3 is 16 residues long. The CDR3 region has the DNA TGTGCCAGCAGCCCCCGGACAGCCACGAACACCGGGGAGCTGTTTTTT. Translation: CASSPRTATNTGELFF.

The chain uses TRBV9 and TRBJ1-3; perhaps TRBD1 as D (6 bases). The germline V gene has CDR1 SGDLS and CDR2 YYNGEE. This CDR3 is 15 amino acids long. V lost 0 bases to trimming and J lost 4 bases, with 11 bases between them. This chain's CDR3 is CASSVGSGVGNTIYF. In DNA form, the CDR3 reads TGTGCCAGCAGCGTAGGGTCAGGGGTGGGAAACACCATATATTTT.

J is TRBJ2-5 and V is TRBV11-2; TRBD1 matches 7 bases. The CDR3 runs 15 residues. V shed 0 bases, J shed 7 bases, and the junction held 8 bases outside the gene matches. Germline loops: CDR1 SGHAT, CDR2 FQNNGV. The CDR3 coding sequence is TGTGCCAGCAGCTTAGAACGGCAGGGGGTGGGGACCCAGTACTTC. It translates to CASSLERQGVGTQYF. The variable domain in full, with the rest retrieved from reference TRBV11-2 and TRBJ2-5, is EAGVAQSPRYKIIEKRQSVAFWCNPISGHATLYWYQQILGQGPKLLIQFQNNGVVDDSQLPKDRFSAERLKGVDSTLKIQPAKLEDSAVYLCASSLERQGVGTQYFGPGTRLLVL.

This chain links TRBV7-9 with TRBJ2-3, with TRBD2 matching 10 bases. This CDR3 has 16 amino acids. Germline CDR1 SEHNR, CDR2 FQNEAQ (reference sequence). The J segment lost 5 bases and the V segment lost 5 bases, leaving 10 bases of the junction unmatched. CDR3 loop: CASSGPGLAGVDTQYF. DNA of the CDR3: TGTGCCAGCAGCGGCCCGGGGCTAGCGGGGGTAGATACGCAGTATTTT.

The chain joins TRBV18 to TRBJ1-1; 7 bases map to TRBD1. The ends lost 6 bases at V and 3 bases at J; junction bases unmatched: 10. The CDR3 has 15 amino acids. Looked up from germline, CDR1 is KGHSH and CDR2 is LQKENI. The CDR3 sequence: CASSVGQVGYTEAFF. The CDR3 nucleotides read TGTGCCAGCTCGGTAGGACAGGTGGGCTACACTGAAGCTTTCTTT.